This is a list of T cell receptor beta chains from one sample in a study of shared clonotypes between healthy human individuals. Measured with immunoSEQ multiplex PCR; TCRdb has only the in-frame clones, and not every one. Among 530,000 or so clones, 60% to 80% were seen once, and the ten largest hold about 12%. The sample comprised PBMCs. The source of these receptors is a middle-aged woman in good health. Some clones in this sample may be carry-over from other donors' samples. Both conserved end residues are part of each CDR3. D genes are given only for firm matches. Clone size is not always given. Where it is, it says once, few, many or a class for expanded clones.

.	TRBJ2-5	.	TRBV2	TGTGCCAGCAGTGACGGGCGATTCCCAGAGACCCAGTACTTC	CASSDGRFPETQYF
.	TRBJ2-3	.	TRBV7-9	TGTGCCAGCAGCTTATACGGCAGACGGGCTACCGGTAGCACAGATACGCAGTATTTT	CASSLYGRRATGSTDTQYF
.	TRBJ2-1	TRBD2	TRBV7-3	TGTGCCAGCAGGGCGGGAGGGAGTGGGAATGAGCAGTTCTTC	CASRAGGSGNEQFF
few	TRBJ1-2	.	TRBV6-1	TGTGCCAGCAGCGCTGACAGGTTCTATGGCTACACCTTC	CASSADRFYGYTF
.	TRBJ2-5	.	TRBV5-4	TGTGCCAGCAGCCCGGGGGTGCAAGAGACCCAGTACTTC	CASSPGVQETQYF
.	TRBJ1-2	.	TRBV2	TGTGCCAGCAGTGAGGAGGTCGGCTATGGCTACACCTTC	CASSEEVGYGYTF
.	TRBJ2-5	.	TRBV6-1	TGTGCCAGCAGTGAAGGAGGCACTCGGGAGACCCAGTACTTC	CASSEGGTRETQYF
.	TRBJ1-1	.	TRBV19	TGTGCCAGTAGTATCCCCACACTCATGAACACTGAAGCTTTCTTT	CASSIPTLMNTEAFF
.	TRBJ2-1	TRBD2	TRBV29-1	TGCAGCGTATTAGCGGGAGGGGGCAGCTCCTACAATGAGCAGTTCTTC	CSVLAGGGSSYNEQFF
.	TRBJ2-7	TRBD2	TRBV28	TGTGCCAGCAGTCGGCGACTAGCGGGAGTCGGGGAGCAGTACTTC	CASSRRLAGVGEQYF
.	TRBJ1-1	.	TRBV5-5	TGTGCCAGCAGCTTCCAAGGCGACACTGAAGCTTTCTTT	CASSFQGDTEAFF
.	TRBJ2-7	.	TRBV7-6	TGTGCCAGCAGCTTAGTTGGCTACGAGCAGTACTTC	CASSLVGYEQYF
.	TRBJ2-5	.	TRBV5-4	TGTGCCAGCAGCGCCGAGGGGGGGGCAGGGGTAGAGACCCAGTACTTC	CASSAEGGAGVETQYF
.	TRBJ2-5	.	TRBV19	TGTGCCAGTAGGCCCTCCCCTTCGCCGGGGGAGACCCAGTACTTC	CASRPSPSPGETQYF
.	TRBJ2-4	.	TRBV30	TGTGCCTGGAGTGAGCGGGCCAAAAACATTCAGTACTTC	CAWSERAKNIQYF
many	TRBJ2-3	.	TRBV20-1	TGCAGTGCTAGTTATCCAGATACGCAGTATTTT	CSASYPDTQYF
.	TRBJ2-1	TRBD2	TRBV6-5	TGTGCCAGCAAAACCCCCCTAGCGGGACACAATGAGCAGTTCTTC	CASKTPLAGHNEQFF
.	TRBJ2-7	.	TRBV10-3	TGTGCCATCAGTGACCGGGACCGATCCTACGAGCAGTACTTC	CAISDRDRSYEQYF